What follows describes a single T cell receptor beta chain. Its specificity is not known. Just one base apart from a much larger clone, this may be a read error. Germline V CDR1 and CDR2: MNHEY, SVGAGI. The CDR3 spans 15 residues. The germline V and J ends were trimmed by 6 bases and 3 bases, with 17 bases remaining between them. The sample originates from a study of T cell repertoires in cytomegalovirus infection. TCRdb re-derived calls from the reads in MiXCR, one entry per CDR3 protein. The sample lists some 110,000 distinct CDR3 sequences, roughly a tenth occurring once. The receptor's source is a human donor in good health (CMV status not recorded). Some clones in this sample may be carry-over from other donors' samples. Sequenced material: PBMCs, sequenced either directly or after in vitro stimulation (not recorded which). This chain connects TRBV6-5 to TRBJ1-1; D unclear. The CDR3, as DNA: TGTGCCAGCAGGCTAGCGGCCGTGGGGTACACTGAAGCTTTCTTT. Translating it yields CASRLAAVGYTEAFF.